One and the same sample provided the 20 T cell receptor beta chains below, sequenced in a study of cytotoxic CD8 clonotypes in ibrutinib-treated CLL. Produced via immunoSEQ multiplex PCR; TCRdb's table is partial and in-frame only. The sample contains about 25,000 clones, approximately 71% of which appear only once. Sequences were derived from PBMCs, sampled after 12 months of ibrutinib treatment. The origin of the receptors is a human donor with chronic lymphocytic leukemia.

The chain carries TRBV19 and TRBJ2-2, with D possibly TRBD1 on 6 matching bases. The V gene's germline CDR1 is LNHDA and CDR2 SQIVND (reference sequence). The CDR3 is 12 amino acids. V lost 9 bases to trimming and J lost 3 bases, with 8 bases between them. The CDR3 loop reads CASQGYTGELFF. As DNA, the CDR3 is TGTGCCAGCCAGGGGTACACCGGGGAGCTGTTTTTT.

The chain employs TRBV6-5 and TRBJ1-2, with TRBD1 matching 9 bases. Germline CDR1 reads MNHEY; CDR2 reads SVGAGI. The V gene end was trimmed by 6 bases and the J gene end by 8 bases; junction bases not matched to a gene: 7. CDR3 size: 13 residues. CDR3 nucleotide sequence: TGTGCCAGCAGCCGCACAGGGGGCGGCGGCTACACCTTC. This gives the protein CASSRTGGGGYTF.

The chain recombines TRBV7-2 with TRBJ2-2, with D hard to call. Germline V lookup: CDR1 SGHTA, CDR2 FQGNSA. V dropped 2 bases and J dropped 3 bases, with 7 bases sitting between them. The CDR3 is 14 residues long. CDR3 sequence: CASSLWRYTGELFF. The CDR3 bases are TGTGCCAGCAGCTTATGGCGGTACACCGGGGAGCTGTTTTTT.

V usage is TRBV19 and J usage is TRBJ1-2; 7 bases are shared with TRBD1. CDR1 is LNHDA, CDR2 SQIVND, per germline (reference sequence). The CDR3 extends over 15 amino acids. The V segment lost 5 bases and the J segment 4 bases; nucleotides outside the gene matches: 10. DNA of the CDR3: TGTGCCAGTAGTGCCCCGGACAGGTCAAGCTATGGCTACACCTTC. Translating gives CASSAPDRSSYGYTF.

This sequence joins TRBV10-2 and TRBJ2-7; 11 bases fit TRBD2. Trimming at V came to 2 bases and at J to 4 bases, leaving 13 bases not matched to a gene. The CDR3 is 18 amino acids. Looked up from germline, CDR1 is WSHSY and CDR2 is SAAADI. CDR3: CASSERPRLAGGQYEQYF. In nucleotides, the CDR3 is TGCGCCAGCAGTGAGCGCCCCCGGTTAGCGGGGGGGCAGTACGAGCAGTACTTC.

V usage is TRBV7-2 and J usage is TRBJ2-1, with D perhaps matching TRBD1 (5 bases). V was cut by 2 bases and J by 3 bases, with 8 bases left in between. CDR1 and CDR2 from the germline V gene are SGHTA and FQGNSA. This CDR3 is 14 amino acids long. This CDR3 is CASSLRQGYNEQFF. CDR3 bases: TGTGCCAGCAGCTTAAGGCAGGGCTACAATGAGCAGTTCTTC. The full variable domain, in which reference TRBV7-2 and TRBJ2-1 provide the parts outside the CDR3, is GAGVSQSPSNKVTEKGKDVELRCDPISGHTALYWYRQSLGQGLEFLIYFQGNSAPDKSGLPSDRFSAERTGGSVSTLTIQRTQQEDSAVYLCASSLRQGYNEQFFGPGTRLTVL.

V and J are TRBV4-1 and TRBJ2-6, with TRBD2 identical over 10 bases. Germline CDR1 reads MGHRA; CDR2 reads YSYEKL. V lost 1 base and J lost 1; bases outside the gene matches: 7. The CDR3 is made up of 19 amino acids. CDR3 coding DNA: TGCGCCAGCAGCCAAGCGTTTCTAGCGGGGGTGTCTGGGGCCAACGTCCTGACTTTC. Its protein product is CASSQAFLAGVSGANVLTF.

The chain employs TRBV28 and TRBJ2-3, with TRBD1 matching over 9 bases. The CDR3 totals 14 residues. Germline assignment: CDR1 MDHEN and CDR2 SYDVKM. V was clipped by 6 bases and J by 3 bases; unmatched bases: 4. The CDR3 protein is CASRATGGTDTQYF. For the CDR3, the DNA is TGTGCCAGCAGAGCGACAGGGGGTACAGATACGCAGTATTTT.

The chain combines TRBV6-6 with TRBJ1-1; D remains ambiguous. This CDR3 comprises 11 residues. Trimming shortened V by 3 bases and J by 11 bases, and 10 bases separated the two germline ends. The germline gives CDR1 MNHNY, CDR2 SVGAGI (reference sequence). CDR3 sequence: CASSYTSNAFF. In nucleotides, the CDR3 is TGTGCCAGCAGTTATACAAGTAACGCTTTCTTT.

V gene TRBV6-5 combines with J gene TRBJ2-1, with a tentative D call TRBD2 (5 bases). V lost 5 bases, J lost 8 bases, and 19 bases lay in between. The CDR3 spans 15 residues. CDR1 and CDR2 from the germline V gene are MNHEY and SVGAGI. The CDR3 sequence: CASSTWGVGRDEQFF. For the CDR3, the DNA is TGTGCCAGCAGTACCTGGGGAGTAGGTAGGGATGAGCAGTTCTTC.

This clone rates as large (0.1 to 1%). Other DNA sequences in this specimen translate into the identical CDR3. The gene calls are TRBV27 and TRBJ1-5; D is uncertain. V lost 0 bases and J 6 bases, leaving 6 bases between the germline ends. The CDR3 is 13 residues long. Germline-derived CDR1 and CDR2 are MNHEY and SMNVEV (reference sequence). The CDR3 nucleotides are TGTGCCAGCAGTTTATCACCCCTTCAGCCCCAGCATTTT. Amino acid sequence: CASSLSPLQPQHF.

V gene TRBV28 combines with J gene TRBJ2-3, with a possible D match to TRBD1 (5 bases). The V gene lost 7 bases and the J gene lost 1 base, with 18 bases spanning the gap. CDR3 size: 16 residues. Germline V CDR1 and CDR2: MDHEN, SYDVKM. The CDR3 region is CASTPGGAFRTDTQYF. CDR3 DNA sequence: TGTGCCAGCACCCCGGGTGGGGCCTTTCGCACAGATACGCAGTATTTT.

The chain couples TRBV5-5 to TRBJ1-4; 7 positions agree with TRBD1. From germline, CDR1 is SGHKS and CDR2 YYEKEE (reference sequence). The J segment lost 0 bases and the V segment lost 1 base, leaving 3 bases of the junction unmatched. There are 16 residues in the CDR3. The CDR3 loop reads CASSLPTGATNEKLFF. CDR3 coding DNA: TGTGCCAGCAGCTTGCCTACAGGGGCAACTAATGAAAAACTGTTTTTT.

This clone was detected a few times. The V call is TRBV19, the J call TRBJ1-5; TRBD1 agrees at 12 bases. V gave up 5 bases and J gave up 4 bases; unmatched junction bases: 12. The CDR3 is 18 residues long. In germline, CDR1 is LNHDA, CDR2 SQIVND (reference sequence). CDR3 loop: CASSPRRDRGLQNQPQHF. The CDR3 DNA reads TGTGCCAGTAGTCCCCGGAGGGACAGGGGGCTCCAAAATCAGCCCCAGCATTTT.

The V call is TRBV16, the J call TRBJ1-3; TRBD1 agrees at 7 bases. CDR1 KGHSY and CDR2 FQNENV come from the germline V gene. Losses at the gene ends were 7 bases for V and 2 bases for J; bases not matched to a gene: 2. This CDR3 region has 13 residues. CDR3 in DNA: TGTGCCAGCAAGGGGACAGCTGGAAACACCATATATTTT. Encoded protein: CASKGTAGNTIYF.

The CDR3 reads CASSSGTTEKLFF. The CDR3 DNA reads as TGCGCCAGCAGCTCCGGGACAACCGAAAAACTGTTTTTT. The chain has TRBV5-1 and TRBJ1-4; a weak D match, TRBD1 (6 bases). V was pared by 3 bases and J by 8 bases, with 11 bases between. Germline V gene lookup returns CDR1 SGHRS and CDR2 YFSETQ. The length of the CDR3 is 13 residues.

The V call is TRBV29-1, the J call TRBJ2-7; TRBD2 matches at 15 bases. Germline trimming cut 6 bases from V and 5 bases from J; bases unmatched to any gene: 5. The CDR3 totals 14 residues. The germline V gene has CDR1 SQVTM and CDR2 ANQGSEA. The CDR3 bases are TGCAGCGTGGGACTAGCGGGGGGCTTGAACGAGCAGTACTTC. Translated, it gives CSVGLAGGLNEQYF.

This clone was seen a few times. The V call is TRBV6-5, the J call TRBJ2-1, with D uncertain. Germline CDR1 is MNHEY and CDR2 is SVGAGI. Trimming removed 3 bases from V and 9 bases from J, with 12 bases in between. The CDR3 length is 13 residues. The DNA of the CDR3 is TGTGCCAGCAGTTATAAAGCACTTGTTGAGCAGTTCTTC. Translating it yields CASSYKALVEQFF.

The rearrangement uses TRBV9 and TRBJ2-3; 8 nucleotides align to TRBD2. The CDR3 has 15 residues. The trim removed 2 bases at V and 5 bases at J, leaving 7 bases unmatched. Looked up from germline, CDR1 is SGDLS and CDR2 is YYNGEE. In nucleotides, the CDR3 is TGTGCCAGCAGCGTTAGCAGCGGGGGAAGAGATACGCAGTATTTT. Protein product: CASSVSSGGRDTQYF.

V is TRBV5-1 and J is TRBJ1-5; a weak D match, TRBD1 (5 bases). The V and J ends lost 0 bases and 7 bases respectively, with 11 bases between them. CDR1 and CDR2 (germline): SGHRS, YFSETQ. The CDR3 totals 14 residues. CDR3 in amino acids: CASSLDGGGQPQHF. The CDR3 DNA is TGCGCCAGCAGCTTGGATGGGGGTGGACAGCCCCAGCATTTT.